This is a list of T cell receptor beta chains from one sample in a study of cytomegalovirus exposure and HLA in healthy donors. The data were produced by immunoSEQ multiplex PCR, yet TCRdb's version contains in-frame clones alone and is incomplete. This sample has 160,000 or so clones; over 70% occur once, and the top ten carry roughly 0.5%. Sequenced sample: PBMCs. These receptors were taken from a woman aged 45-65 years in good health and CMV-seronegative. The CDR3 runs from the conserved cysteine through the conserved F or W. D genes are given only for firm matches. Clone size, where shown, is once, few, many, or a class for clones that have expanded.

clone size: NA; J gene: TRBJ2-7; D gene: NA; V gene: TRBV28; CDR3 DNA: TGTGCCAGCCTGGGCAGGGCCTACGAGCAGTACTTC; CDR3 protein: CASLGRAYEQYF
clone size: NA; J gene: TRBJ2-1; D gene: NA; V gene: TRBV28; CDR3 DNA: TGTGCCAGCAGAACAGGTCTGGATGAGCAGTTCTTC; CDR3 protein: CASRTGLDEQFF
clone size: NA; J gene: TRBJ2-7; D gene: TRBD2; V gene: TRBV10-3; CDR3 DNA: TGTGCCATCAGCGAGCGGGAGTCCCACGAGCAGTACTTC; CDR3 protein: CAISERESHEQYF
clone size: NA; J gene: TRBJ1-4; D gene: TRBD1; V gene: TRBV15; CDR3 DNA: TGTGCCACCACCACCGACAGGGGAGTGGAAAAACTGTTTTTT; CDR3 protein: CATTTDRGVEKLFF
clone size: NA; J gene: TRBJ1-5; D gene: NA; V gene: TRBV6-1; CDR3 DNA: TGTGCCAGCAGTGAAGGTCGGGGTTTTCAGCCCCAGCATTTT; CDR3 protein: CASSEGRGFQPQHF
clone size: NA; J gene: TRBJ1-2; D gene: TRBD1; V gene: TRBV29-1; CDR3 DNA: TGCAGCGTCCCAACTGGGACAGGGGGAGGCTACACCTTC; CDR3 protein: CSVPTGTGGGYTF
clone size: NA; J gene: TRBJ2-1; D gene: NA; V gene: TRBV18; CDR3 DNA: TGTGCCAGCTCACCACCAGCCAACAATGAGCAGTTCTTC; CDR3 protein: CASSPPANNEQFF
clone size: NA; J gene: TRBJ1-5; D gene: TRBD1; V gene: TRBV6-5; CDR3 DNA: TGTGCCAGCAGTCTTGGACAGGGTTTACGGCAGCCCCAGCATTTT; CDR3 protein: CASSLGQGLRQPQHF
clone size: NA; J gene: TRBJ2-1; D gene: TRBD2; V gene: TRBV5-4; CDR3 DNA: TGTGCCAGCAGCTTGTCTAGCGGCAATGAGCAGTTCTTC; CDR3 protein: CASSLSSGNEQFF
clone size: NA; J gene: TRBJ2-7; D gene: TRBD1; V gene: TRBV10-3; CDR3 DNA: TGTGCCATCAGCAACAGGGGCCGCACCTACGAGCAGTACTTC; CDR3 protein: CAISNRGRTYEQYF
clone size: NA; J gene: TRBJ2-7; D gene: TRBD1; V gene: TRBV5-4; CDR3 DNA: TGTGCCAGCAGCCCGTCGGGGACAGGGGCCTACGAGCAGTACTTC; CDR3 protein: CASSPSGTGAYEQYF
clone size: NA; J gene: TRBJ2-5; D gene: TRBD2; V gene: TRBV6-1; CDR3 DNA: TGTGCCAGCGGGGAGGGCACGGAGACCCAGTACTTC; CDR3 protein: CASGEGTETQYF
clone size: few; J gene: TRBJ2-4; D gene: TRBD2; V gene: TRBV18; CDR3 DNA: TGTGCCAGCTCACCACCAGCGGGGAAAGCCAAAAACATTCAGTACTTC; CDR3 protein: CASSPPAGKAKNIQYF
clone size: few; J gene: TRBJ2-1; D gene: NA; V gene: TRBV6-1; CDR3 DNA: TGTGCCAGCAGGCGCGGTTCAAATGAGCAGTTCTTC; CDR3 protein: CASRRGSNEQFF
clone size: NA; J gene: TRBJ2-2; D gene: NA; V gene: TRBV9; CDR3 DNA: TGTGCCAGCAGCGTCTCCGTACAGGGTTCTTCAGGTGGGGAGCTGTTTTTT; CDR3 protein: CASSVSVQGSSGGELFF
clone size: NA; J gene: TRBJ2-7; D gene: TRBD2; V gene: TRBV18; CDR3 DNA: TGTGCCAGCTCACCACCCGGGAGGGACGGGCAGTACTTC; CDR3 protein: CASSPPGRDGQYF
clone size: NA; J gene: TRBJ2-7; D gene: TRBD2; V gene: TRBV28; CDR3 DNA: TGTGCCAGCAGTTTTGGCGGGAGGGTGTACGAGCAGTACTTC; CDR3 protein: CASSFGGRVYEQYF
clone size: once; J gene: TRBJ1-1; D gene: NA; V gene: TRBV7-2; CDR3 DNA: TGTGCCAGCAGCTTGGGCACCTTCATGAACACTGAAGCTTTCTTT; CDR3 protein: CASSLGTFMNTEAFF
clone size: NA; J gene: TRBJ2-3; D gene: NA; V gene: TRBV5-1; CDR3 DNA: TGCGCCAGCAGCTTGGACGGCGGATACACAGATACGCAGTATTTT; CDR3 protein: CASSLDGGYTDTQYF
clone size: few; J gene: TRBJ1-1; D gene: NA; V gene: TRBV6-6; CDR3 DNA: TGTGCCAGCAGTTACGAGGGCGGGCGTGAAGCTTTCTTT; CDR3 protein: CASSYEGGREAFF
clone size: few; J gene: TRBJ2-7; D gene: TRBD2; V gene: TRBV9; CDR3 DNA: TGTGCCAGCAGCGTAAGCGGGAGGGCTAACTACGAGCAGTACTTC; CDR3 protein: CASSVSGRANYEQYF
clone size: few; J gene: TRBJ2-3; D gene: NA; V gene: TRBV7-9; CDR3 DNA: TGTGCCAGCAGCGTAGGACGGGTAACAGATACGCAGTATTTT; CDR3 protein: CASSVGRVTDTQYF